Each of the 3 T cell receptor beta chains below was sequenced from the same sample in a study of blood T cell repertoires in COVID-19. The protocol was immunoSEQ multiplex PCR, while the TCRdb copy is restricted to in-frame clones and leaves out a portion. This sample carries just over 250,000 clones, approximately 92% of them seen once, and the ten largest clones take under 3%. The sample comprised peripheral blood. These receptors originate from a person aged 18 to 30 with COVID-19, enrolled during active disease.

This chain joins TRBV30 and TRBJ2-3; 11 nucleotides line up with TRBD1. Looked up from germline, CDR1 is GTSNPN and CDR2 is SVGIG (reference sequence). This CDR3 spans 17 amino acids. V shed 4 bases, J shed 5 bases, and the junction held 14 bases outside the gene matches. CDR3 sequence: CAWIPGQGVNNLDTQYF. CDR3 DNA sequence: TGTGCCTGGATCCCGGGACAGGGGGTTAATAATCTAGATACGCAGTATTTT. The full variable domain, in which reference TRBV30 and TRBJ2-3 provide the parts outside the CDR3, is SQTIHQWPATLVQPVGSPLSLECTVEGTSNPNLYWYRQAAGRGLQLLFYSVGIGQISSEVPQNLSASRPQDRQFILSSKKLLLSDSGFYLCAWIPGQGVNNLDTQYFGPGTRLTVL.

The CDR3 DNA follows: TGTGCCAGCAGTTACGGGACTAGCGGTAAAGAGACCCAGTACTTC. Protein sequence: CASSYGTSGKETQYF. This sequence joins TRBV6-5 and TRBJ2-5; 11 bases are shared with TRBD2. The CDR3 is made up of 15 amino acids. With 2 bases clipped from V and 3 bases from J, the junction kept 2 bases outside the gene matches. The V gene's germline CDR1 is MNHEY and CDR2 SVGAGI.

The CDR3 here is CASSQWASGSYTDTQYF. The CDR3 nucleotides read TGTGCCAGCTCACAATGGGCTAGCGGGAGCTATACAGATACGCAGTATTTT. V usage is TRBV18 and J usage is TRBJ2-3; 10 bases agree with TRBD2. CDR3 length equals 17 residues. The germline V gene has CDR1 KGHSH and CDR2 LQKENI. The ends lost 4 bases at V and 3 bases at J; junction bases unmatched: 10.